These 19 T cell receptor beta chains came from one sample sequenced in a study of CD8 T cells in Susac syndrome. Random hexamers served to reverse transcribe roughly 0.45 to 1 ug RNA. TCRdb reanalysed the immunoSEQ multiplex PCR reads using MiXCR and keeps one entry per CDR3 protein. Here the sample spans approximately 200,000 distinct CDR3 sequences, 90% to 95% being singletons. Specimen: CD4+ T cells from PBMCs. These receptor sequences come from a human donor with multiple sclerosis.

The rearrangement links TRBV20-1 to TRBJ1-5; TRBD1 agrees at 8 bases. Germline V CDR1 and CDR2: DFQATT, SNEGSKA (reference sequence). The CDR3 is made up of 14 amino acids. The V and J ends lost 6 bases and 1 base, in that order; junction bases with no gene match: 5. The CDR3 reads CSAPGQGSNQPQHF. DNA of the CDR3: TGCAGTGCCCCTGGACAGGGCAGCAATCAGCCCCAGCATTTT.

The rearrangement uses TRBV29-1 and TRBJ2-1, with 7 positions matching TRBD1. The ends lost 7 bases at V and 1 base at J; junction bases unmatched: 7. In germline, CDR1 is SQVTM, CDR2 ANQGSEA. The CDR3 contains 14 residues. The CDR3 loop reads CSGSQGRSYNEQFF. CDR3 bases: TGCAGCGGTTCACAGGGGCGGTCCTACAATGAGCAGTTCTTC.

V usage is TRBV20-1 and J usage is TRBJ2-3, with 9 bases fitting TRBD1. CDR1 is DFQATT and CDR2 is SNEGSKA in the germline V gene (reference sequence). The V and J ends lost 6 bases and 8 bases, in that order; junction bases with no gene match: 9. The CDR3 totals 13 residues. The CDR3 region has the DNA TGCAGTGCAGAGGGGACAGGGTGGGGTACGCAGTATTTT. This codes for CSAEGTGWGTQYF.

The CDR3 DNA reads TGTGCTAGTGCCCTCGGCACAGATACGCAGCATTTT. It specifies CASALGTDTQHF. This chain uses TRBV12-5 with TRBJ2-3; the D is unclear. The J call may be mistaken, given a closer DNA end match to TRBJ1-5. Germline CDR1 LGHNT, CDR2 FRNRAP. The CDR3 sequence is 12 residues long.

This rearrangement joins TRBV29-1 to TRBJ1-2, with 7 positions matching TRBD1. The germline V gene encodes CDR1 SQVTM and CDR2 ANQGSEA. V trimming: 0 bases; J trimming: 7 bases; junction bases outside the gene matches: 5. There are 13 residues in the CDR3. In nucleotides, the CDR3 is TGCAGCGTTGAAGATCAGTCAGGGGGTGGCTACACCTTC. It yields the protein CSVEDQSGGGYTF.

The V and J genes are TRBV20-1 and TRBJ2-1; no definite D call. Trimming shortened V by 3 bases and J by 1 base, and 7 bases separated the two germline ends. This CDR3 comprises 13 residues. Germline CDR1 is DFQATT and CDR2 is SNEGSKA (reference sequence). CDR3 sequence: CSASLRSYNEQFF. The CDR3 DNA reads TGCAGTGCTAGTCTGAGGTCCTACAATGAGCAGTTCTTC.

The rearrangement uses TRBV20-1 and TRBJ2-1; TRBD2 aligns across 9 bases. After removal of 0 bases from V and 6 bases from J, the junction contained 6 bases not matched to a gene. This CDR3 is 15 amino acids long. Germline loops: CDR1 DFQATT, CDR2 SNEGSKA (reference sequence). Here the CDR3 reads CSARDPGLASNEQFF. CDR3 sequence (DNA): TGCAGTGCTAGAGATCCTGGACTAGCGTCCAATGAGCAGTTCTTC.

This clonotype was recorded only once. The chain couples TRBV9 to TRBJ1-2; perhaps TRBD1 as D (6 bases). This CDR3 region has 14 residues. The germline V gene encodes CDR1 SGDLS and CDR2 YYNGEE. Trimming left V 0 bases short and J 5 bases short, with 11 bases between. CDR3 coding DNA: TGTGCCAGCAGCGTAGGGGTACAGGGATATGGCTACACCTTC. Translated, it gives CASSVGVQGYGYTF.

The chain has TRBV30 and TRBJ2-3; either TRBD1 or TRBD2 may fit D (5 bases each). V dropped 1 base and J dropped 7 bases, with 9 bases sitting between them. The CDR3 contains 12 residues. Per germline, CDR1 GTSNPN and CDR2 SVGIG (reference sequence). CDR3 in DNA: TGTGCCTGGAGTGGGTCGGGACATACGCAGTATTTT. Its protein product is CAWSGSGHTQYF.

V usage is TRBV9 and J usage is TRBJ2-7; 9 bases align to TRBD1. Looked up from germline, CDR1 is SGDLS and CDR2 is YYNGEE. The CDR3 covers 16 residues. The J segment lost 3 bases and the V segment lost 0 bases, leaving 7 bases of the junction unmatched. The CDR3 is CASSVAFGTGLYEQYF. The CDR3 DNA reads as TGTGCCAGCAGCGTAGCTTTCGGGACAGGGCTCTACGAGCAGTACTTC.

The J gene is TRBJ2-1, the V gene TRBV12-3 or TRBV12-4, with D unclear. CDR3 length equals 16 residues. V was trimmed by 5 bases and J by 0 bases, leaving 14 bases between them. The CDR3 DNA reads TGTGCCAGCAGTCCTCAGAGGTACAGCTCCTACAATGAGCAGTTCTTC. It is translated as CASSPQRYSSYNEQFF.

The rearrangement uses TRBV25-1 and TRBJ2-2, with D possibly matching TRBD1 (5 bases). From germline, CDR1 is MGHDK and CDR2 SYGVNS. The CDR3 extends over 15 amino acids. V lost 6 bases and J 0 bases, leaving 11 bases between the germline ends. CDR3 loop: CASSRVTANTGELFF. The CDR3, as DNA: TGTGCCAGCAGCAGGGTGACCGCGAACACCGGGGAGCTGTTTTTT.

This chain uses TRBV7-9 with TRBJ2-7, with D perhaps TRBD2 (7 bases). V was cut by 7 bases and J by 7 bases, with 20 bases left in between. Germline-derived CDR1 and CDR2 are SEHNR and FQNEAQ (reference sequence). This CDR3 is 14 amino acids long. This CDR3 reads CASTEQGGVGEQYF. CDR3 nucleotides: TGTGCCAGCACAGAACAGGGAGGGGTAGGGGAGCAGTACTTC.

The rearrangement joins TRBV3-1 to TRBJ2-2; 11 bases are a match to TRBD1. The trim removed 4 bases at V and 7 bases at J, leaving 5 bases unmatched. The germline V gene has CDR1 LGHDT and CDR2 YNNKEL (reference sequence). The CDR3 has 15 residues. This CDR3 is CASSPRTGGIGELFF. Written as DNA, the CDR3 is TGTGCCAGCAGCCCCCGGACAGGGGGCATCGGGGAGCTGTTTTTT.

The chain is built from TRBV7-9 and TRBJ1-1, with a possible D match to TRBD1 (6 bases). The CDR3 covers 14 residues. Trimming removed 7 bases at V and 1 base at J, with 13 bases between. In germline, CDR1 is SEHNR, CDR2 FQNEAQ (reference sequence). CDR3 loop: CASTSIRGNTEAFF. Here the CDR3 DNA reads TGTGCCAGCACCTCTATCAGGGGGAACACTGAAGCTTTCTTT.

The J gene is TRBJ2-7, the V gene TRBV20-1; TRBD1 or TRBD2 may be the D gene (6 bases each). The germline V gene encodes CDR1 DFQATT and CDR2 SNEGSKA (reference sequence). V was shortened by 3 bases and J by 3 bases, with 15 bases between the two germline ends. The CDR3 totals 14 residues. The CDR3: CSASGGKGGYEQYF. The CDR3 DNA is TGCAGTGCTAGTGGCGGTAAGGGGGGCTACGAGCAGTACTTC.

The V gene is TRBV7-9, the J gene TRBJ2-1, with 8 bases lining up with TRBD2. Losses at the gene ends were 9 bases for V and 6 bases for J; bases not matched to a gene: 13. The length of the CDR3 is 15 residues. Germline V gene data show CDR1 as SEHNR and CDR2 as FQNEAQ (reference sequence). CDR3 DNA: TGTGCCAGTACGACTAGCGCTCCAAGGGGCAATGAGCAGTTCTTC. As protein: CASTTSAPRGNEQFF.

The rearrangement uses TRBV5-1 and TRBJ1-2; 10 bases agree with TRBD1. The CDR3 runs to 13 residues. Germline V CDR1 and CDR2: SGHRS, YFSETQ. V lost 6 bases and J lost 10; bases outside the gene matches: 9. For the CDR3, the DNA is TGCGCCAGCACGGACCGGGACAGGGGTAACTACACCTTC. It specifies CASTDRDRGNYTF.

This chain connects TRBV11-2 to TRBJ1-3; D unresolved. This CDR3 region has 14 residues. The germline gives CDR1 SGHAT, CDR2 FQNNGV. V was clipped by 0 bases and J by 1 base, with 4 bases between them. The CDR3 sequence: CASSLEGSGNTIYF. The CDR3, as DNA: TGTGCCAGCAGCTTAGAGGGTTCTGGAAACACCATATATTTT.